A single sample is the source of the 10 T cell receptor beta chains below, sequenced in a study of blood T cell repertoires in COVID-19. TCRdb keeps only in-frame clones here, not all; method: immunoSEQ multiplex PCR. The sample yields around 29,000 clones, 65% to 90% seen once. The sample consisted of peripheral blood. These receptors all stem from a woman aged 60-70 years with active COVID-19.

The rearrangement links TRBV7-2 to TRBJ2-1, with 9 bases aligning to TRBD2. V was clipped by 6 bases and J by 3 bases; unmatched bases: 12. The CDR3 is 17 residues long. Looked up from germline, CDR1 is SGHTA and CDR2 is FQGNSA. The CDR3 DNA reads TGTGCCAGCAGTCAAGGGGGTCCAGCGGGAGGCTACAATGAGCAGTTCTTC. The encoded protein is CASSQGGPAGGYNEQFF.

This rearrangement joins TRBV6-2 or TRBV6-3 to TRBJ2-1, with TRBD2 matching over 9 bases. CDR3 length: 16 residues. V trimming: 4 bases; J trimming: 5 bases; junction bases outside the gene matches: 9. Germline values: CDR1 MNHEY, CDR2 SVGEGT. The DNA of the CDR3 is TGTGCCAGCAGTTTCCTCAGCGGGGGGCCCGACAATGAGCAGTTCTTC. Residues: CASSFLSGGPDNEQFF.

V is TRBV2 and J is TRBJ1-2, with TRBD1 matching 7 bases. V was clipped by 8 bases and J by 6 bases; unmatched bases: 9. Looked up from germline, CDR1 is SNHLY and CDR2 is FYNNEI. The CDR3 runs to 13 residues. The DNA of the CDR3 is TGTGCCAGCCAAAGGGGACAGACAAATGGCTACACCTTC. It yields the protein CASQRGQTNGYTF.

The gene calls are TRBV4-1 and TRBJ1-3; possibly TRBD1 for D (6 bases). The CDR3 contains 17 residues. Trimming took 1 base from V and 4 from J, leaving 17 bases between them. The germline CDR1 and CDR2 sequences are MGHRA and YSYEKL. In DNA form, the CDR3 reads TGCGCCAGCAGCCAAGGGTACGGGGGGCCGGGAGGAAACACCATATATTTT. Translated, it gives CASSQGYGGPGGNTIYF.

The chain carries TRBV5-8 and TRBJ2-1; 9 positions match TRBD1. CDR3 length: 16 amino acids. The germline V gene encodes CDR1 SGHTS and CDR2 YDEGEE. V was pared by 4 bases and J by 6 bases, with 11 bases of the junction left unmatched. This CDR3 reads CASSRDRDQFVNEQFF. CDR3 DNA sequence: TGTGCCAGCAGCAGGGACAGGGACCAGTTTGTCAATGAGCAGTTCTTC.

This rearrangement joins TRBV5-6 to TRBJ2-4, with D perhaps matching TRBD2 (6 bases). The V gene's germline CDR1 is SGHDT and CDR2 YYEEEE. Trimming cost V 0 bases and J 0 bases, with 10 bases left between them. The CDR3 contains 16 residues. The chain's CDR3 is CASSLGSGQAKNIQYF. The CDR3 DNA reads TGTGCCAGCAGCTTGGGTAGCGGCCAAGCCAAAAACATTCAGTACTTC. The whole variable domain, filled in from reference TRBV5-6 and TRBJ2-4, reads DAGVTQSPTHLIKTRGQQVTLRCSPKSGHDTVSWYQQALGQGPQFIFQYYEEEERQRGNFPDRFSGHQFPNYSSELNVNALLLGDSALYLCASSLGSGQAKNIQYFGAGTRLSVL.

This clone was counted once. The chain couples TRBV10-1 to TRBJ2-7; possible D gene TRBD1, 5 bases. V shed 8 bases and J shed 3 bases, with 17 bases lying between them. Germline loops: CDR1 WNHNN, CDR2 SYGVQD (reference sequence). The CDR3 contains 14 residues. The CDR3 nucleotides read TGCGCCAGCCGGAAGACAGTGAACGACTACGAGCAGTACTTC. It is translated as CASRKTVNDYEQYF.

This clone was detected only a few times. J is TRBJ2-7 and V is TRBV29-1, with 7 bases aligning to TRBD2. The CDR3 is 12 residues long. CDR1 SQVTM and CDR2 ANQGSEA come from the germline V gene. The J segment lost 0 bases and the V segment lost 7 bases, leaving 3 bases of the junction unmatched. In DNA, the CDR3 is TGCAGCGCGTGGACTAGCTCCTACGAGCAGTACTTC. This codes for CSAWTSSYEQYF.

The chain is built from TRBV7-3 and TRBJ2-3; 11 bases map to TRBD2. Trimming at V came to 0 bases and at J to 4 bases, leaving 3 bases not matched to a gene. Germline V lookup: CDR1 SGHTA, CDR2 FQGTGA. The CDR3 sequence is 16 residues long. This chain's CDR3 is CASSLTPSGGPDTQYF. Written as DNA, the CDR3 is TGTGCCAGCAGCTTAACCCCTAGCGGGGGGCCAGATACGCAGTATTTT.

The chain combines TRBV18 with TRBJ2-1; TRBD1 aligns across 8 bases. Germline CDR1 KGHSH, CDR2 LQKENI. This CDR3 has 15 residues. The V gene end was trimmed by 3 bases and the J gene end by 2 bases; junction bases not matched to a gene: 3. The CDR3, as DNA: TGTGCCAGCTCACCTGGACAGGGACCCTACAATGAGCAGTTCTTC. Protein: CASSPGQGPYNEQFF.